This TCR beta chain emerged from a study of Tregs in tolerant kidney transplant recipients. Study-wide points: Biological reproducibility was not directly addressed in this study. Few patients were studied, so findings need validation in larger groups. Expanding Tregs on activated donor B cells appeared to best identify donor-specific TCRbeta clones.

CD4+CD25+CD127- Tregs, CD4+CD25- non-Tregs, CD4 and CD8 cells were sorted. This table comes from immunoSEQ multiplex PCR, and its TCRdb copy is limited to in-frame clones, with some not included. The sample has around 19,000 clones; roughly 82% are singletons. The germline gives CDR1 MNHNY, CDR2 SVGAGI (reference sequence). V was shortened by 9 bases and J by 4 bases, with 15 bases between the two germline ends. This CDR3 has 14 residues. Concerning this clone itself: Its specificity is unknown.

This receptor was obtained from a human donor in good health. This rearrangement joins TRBV6-6 to TRBJ2-2, with D unresolved. The sample comprised Tregs from blood. The CDR3 protein is CASSLSYGTGELFF. As DNA, the CDR3 is TGTGCCAGTTCCCTTAGCTATGGCACCGGGGAGCTGTTTTTT.